This is a list of T cell receptor beta chains from one sample in a study of PD-1 blockade in classical Hodgkin lymphoma. Profiled with immunoSEQ multiplex PCR; TCRdb holds only in-frame clones, not every one. The sample carries roughly 45,000 clones, approximately 72% recorded once. The sequencing here drew on peripheral blood mononuclear cells (PBMCs), taken before the second cycle of nivolumab. The receptors shown here come from a human donor with classical Hodgkin lymphoma. Each CDR3 is given with its conserved first and last residue. The D gene is left open where the match is weak. Rows may omit the clone size; those that give it use once, few, many or a size class.

j_call | v_call | clone_size | d_call | cdr3_nt | cdr3_aa
TRBJ2-7 | TRBV7-9 | few | TRBD1 | TGTGCCAGCAGCTTAGCGGTGACAGGGGAATACGAGCAGTACTTC | CASSLAVTGEYEQYF
TRBJ2-5 | TRBV7-9 | NA | TRBD1 | TGTGCCAGCAGCATTATCGGGACAGATCCAGCCCAGTACTTC | CASSIIGTDPAQYF
TRBJ1-6 | TRBV7-8 | NA | NA | TGTGCCAGCAGCTTGCGACGGGACTCCCATTCACCCCTCCACTTT | CASSLRRDSHSPLHF
TRBJ1-2 | TRBV6-1 | few | NA | TGTGCCAGCAGCCGTCCGTCCTATGGCTACACCTTC | CASSRPSYGYTF
TRBJ1-2 | TRBV4-3 | NA | TRBD1 | TGCGCCAGCAGCCAAGATAGCGCCAGGGGGCAAGATGGCTACACCTTC | CASSQDSARGQDGYTF
TRBJ1-2 | TRBV5-6 | NA | NA | TGTGCCAGCAGCTTGATCGTAGGCACCTTC | CASSLIVGTF
TRBJ1-5 | TRBV27 | NA | NA | TGTGCCAGCAGTTTAACAGGCAGCTTATATAGCAATCAGCCCCAGCATTTT | CASSLTGSLYSNQPQHF
TRBJ2-1 | TRBV4-3 | NA | NA | TGCGCCAGCAGCCAAGAAGAAGAGGCTTACAATGAGCAGTTCTTC | CASSQEEEAYNEQFF
TRBJ2-7 | TRBV9 | NA | NA | TGTGCCAGCAGCGTAGGACAGACCTACGAGCAGTACTTC | CASSVGQTYEQYF
TRBJ1-1 | TRBV29-1 | once | NA | TGCAGCGTTGAGTGGGTCGAGGAGTTTCTGAACACTGAAGCTTTCTTT | CSVEWVEEFLNTEAFF
TRBJ2-7 | TRBV28 | NA | NA | TGTGCCAGCTGGGGGGTACTTAGGAACGACGAGCAGTACTTC | CASWGVLRNDEQYF
TRBJ2-1 | TRBV7-9 | NA | TRBD2 | TGTGCCAGCAGCACCACCGGGACTAGCGGGATGAGCTCCTACAATGAGCAGTTCTTC | CASSTTGTSGMSSYNEQFF
TRBJ2-2 | TRBV9 | NA | TRBD1 | TGTGCCAGCAGACCTAGCGACAGGGGTTCCGGGGAGCTGTTTTTT | CASRPSDRGSGELFF
TRBJ2-1 | TRBV7-3 | NA | NA | TGTGCCAGCAGCTTCTCGGGGGTACAGTTCTTC | CASSFSGVQFF
TRBJ2-2 | TRBV9 | once | TRBD2 | TGTGCCAGCAGTGACCAAGCGGGGTTCACCGGGGAGCTGTTTTTT | CASSDQAGFTGELFF
TRBJ2-1 | TRBV9 | NA | NA | TGTGCCAGCAGCGTAGAATCGATGGGTGAGCAGTTCTTC | CASSVESMGEQFF
TRBJ1-1 | TRBV7-2 | NA | NA | TGTGCCAGCAGCCCGGGGTGGACTGAAGCTTTCTTT | CASSPGWTEAFF
TRBJ2-5 | TRBV5-1 | NA | TRBD2 | TGCGCCAGCTACCGGTTGTCTAGCGGGGTTCGGGAGACCCAGTACTTC | CASYRLSSGVRETQYF
TRBJ1-4 | TRBV18 | NA | NA | TGTGCCAGCTCACCAGGAAACTTTGCAACTAATGAAAAACTGTTTTTT | CASSPGNFATNEKLFF
TRBJ2-5 | TRBV9 | NA | NA | TGTGCCAGCAGCGCGGGAGCAGAGACCCAGTACTTC | CASSAGAETQYF
TRBJ1-2 | TRBV9 | few | NA | TGTGCCAGCAGCGTAAGTGGGGGCGTCTATGGCTACACCTTC | CASSVSGGVYGYTF
TRBJ2-7 | TRBV7-6 | NA | NA | TGTGCCAGCAGCTTAGGGCAGGGGATGATTGACGAGCAGTACTTC | CASSLGQGMIDEQYF
TRBJ2-7 | TRBV18 | NA | NA | TGTGCCAGCTCTGCCGGGGCCACCTACGAGCAGTACTTC | CASSAGATYEQYF
TRBJ2-2 | TRBV11-1 | NA | NA | TGTGCCAGCAGCGGGAGGTCGAACACCGGGGAGCTGTTTTTT | CASSGRSNTGELFF